Presented here are 5 T cell receptor beta chains from one specimen sequenced in a study of blood T cell repertoires in COVID-19. This table comes from immunoSEQ multiplex PCR, and its TCRdb copy is limited to in-frame clones, with some not included. Here the sample spans around 20,000 clones, around 89% being singletons. Sequenced sample: peripheral blood. Every receptor here comes from a woman aged 55-69 years with active COVID-19.

The V and J genes are TRBV25-1 and TRBJ2-5; TRBD1 aligns across 7 bases. The ends lost 0 bases at V and 3 bases at J; junction bases unmatched: 4. CDR1 and CDR2 from the germline V gene are MGHDK and SYGVNS. The CDR3 extends over 15 amino acids. Here the CDR3 DNA reads TGTGCCAGCAGTGAATATTCCGGGACAGAAGAGACCCAGTACTTC. It codes for CASSEYSGTEETQYF.

The V call is TRBV2, the J call TRBJ1-1; D may be TRBD1 (5 bases). The CDR3 is 15 amino acids. CDR1 and CDR2 from the germline V gene are SNHLY and FYNNEI. Trimming removed 3 bases at V and 6 bases at J, with 17 bases between. The CDR3 loop reads CASSDSSGYLAEAFF. The CDR3 nucleotides are TGTGCCAGCAGTGATTCGTCAGGGTATCTGGCTGAAGCTTTCTTT.

Here the CDR3 DNA reads TGTGCCAGCAGTAGAGGCGGGGGTAACTATGGCTACACCTTC. Its protein is CASSRGGGNYGYTF. V and J are TRBV6-5 and TRBJ1-2; D may be TRBD1 (5 bases). The CDR3 sequence is 14 residues long. The V end was cut by 5 bases, the J end by 1 base, with 11 bases between. CDR1 and CDR2 from the germline V gene are MNHEY and SVGAGI.

The chain recombines TRBV5-1 with TRBJ1-6, with 8 bases lining up with TRBD1. Germline V gene lookup returns CDR1 SGHRS and CDR2 YFSETQ. There are 15 residues in the CDR3. V shed 4 bases and J 6 bases; nucleotides not matched to a gene: 6. The CDR3 sequence is CASSPGQGTNSPLHF. CDR3 coding DNA: TGCGCCAGCAGCCCCGGACAGGGAACTAATTCACCCCTCCACTTT. The complete variable domain, with remaining parts taken from reference TRBV5-1 and TRBJ1-6, reads KAGVTQTPRYLIKTRGQQVTLSCSPISGHRSVSWYQQTPGQGLQFLFEYFSETQRNKGNFPGRFSGRQFSNSRSEMNVSTLELGDSALYLCASSPGQGTNSPLHFGNGTRLTVT.

The chain recombines TRBV9 with TRBJ2-1, with 10 bases that match TRBD2. This CDR3 has 15 amino acids. J was trimmed by 5 bases and V by 1 base; bases with no gene match: 3. The germline V gene encodes CDR1 SGDLS and CDR2 YYNGEE. The chain's CDR3 is CASSVSGGEHNEQFF. In nucleotides, the CDR3 is TGTGCCAGCAGCGTAAGCGGGGGGGAACACAATGAGCAGTTCTTC.